Each of the 25 T cell receptor beta chains below was sequenced from the same sample in a study of CD8 T cells in ankylosing spondylitis. A single record per CDR3 protein comes from TCRdb applying MiXCR to the 5' RACE reads. The sample consists of 350,000 or so distinct CDR3 sequences, approximately 10% of them appearing once. The specimen sequenced was blood, either unsorted or a sorted T cell fraction (not recorded which). The source is a female donor with ankylosing spondylitis or in good health (not recorded which).

This clonotype was recorded at least ten times. This chain uses TRBV20-1 with TRBJ2-2, with TRBD2 matching over 11 bases. This CDR3 is built from 16 residues. Trimming removed 5 bases from V and 6 bases from J; junction bases left unmatched: 11. Per germline, CDR1 DFQATT and CDR2 SNEGSKA (reference sequence). Here the CDR3 DNA reads TGCAGTGCTCCCCTCCCCACTAGCGGGAGTCCCGGGGAGCTGTTTTTT. Protein sequence: CSAPLPTSGSPGELFF.

There are a few counts of this clonotype. The CDR3 is CSASGGIRETQYF. In nucleotides, the CDR3 is TGCAGTGCCTCGGGGGGGATCAGAGAGACCCAGTACTTC. This rearrangement joins TRBV20-1 to TRBJ2-5, with TRBD2 matching over 8 bases. The CDR3 spans 13 residues. Germline V CDR1 and CDR2: DFQATT, SNEGSKA (reference sequence). V lost 6 bases and J lost 4; bases outside the gene matches: 7.

This clonotype was observed many times. This sequence joins TRBV5-1 and TRBJ1-2; possible D gene TRBD1, 5 bases. Between the trimmed V and J ends, which lost 3 bases and 1 base, there was a span of 13 bases. The CDR3 sequence is 15 residues long. The germline V gene has CDR1 SGHRS and CDR2 YFSETQ. Here the CDR3 reads CASSYGWGLNYGYTF. CDR3 nucleotide sequence: TGCGCCAGCAGCTATGGGTGGGGCCTTAACTATGGCTACACCTTC.

In this sample, this clonotype turned up many times. The gene calls are TRBV9 and TRBJ2-1; 8 bases match TRBD2. The germline V gene encodes CDR1 SGDLS and CDR2 YYNGEE. This CDR3 contains 18 residues. The ends lost 0 bases at V and 0 bases at J; junction bases unmatched: 8. This CDR3 is CASSVDGSGMSSYNEQFF. The CDR3 DNA reads TGTGCCAGCAGCGTAGATGGTAGCGGGATGAGCTCCTACAATGAGCAGTTCTTC.

The chain uses TRBV19 and TRBJ2-3; D is undetermined. The CDR3 spans 12 residues. The V gene lost 5 bases and the J gene lost 2 bases, with 5 bases spanning the gap. CDR1 and CDR2 (germline): LNHDA, SQIVND (reference sequence). Here the CDR3 DNA reads TGTGCCAGTAGTGAGAACACAGATACGCAGTATTTT. Residues: CASSENTDTQYF.

This clonotype was seen a few times. V gene TRBV7-9 combines with J gene TRBJ1-3; a possible D gene is TRBD1 (6 bases). CDR1 is SEHNR, CDR2 FQNEAQ, per germline (reference sequence). The CDR3 length is 16 residues. The germline V and J ends were trimmed by 7 bases and 5 bases, with 21 bases remaining between them. CDR3 sequence reads: CASIQTGQGERNTIYF. CDR3 DNA sequence: TGTGCCAGCATCCAAACAGGGCAGGGTGAACGAAACACCATATATTTT.

This clonotype has a count of ten or more. This rearrangement joins TRBV5-1 to TRBJ2-1; 13 bases are shared with TRBD2. The CDR3 consists of 15 residues. Germline values: CDR1 SGHRS, CDR2 YFSETQ. J gave up 2 bases and V 7 bases, and 3 bases lay outside the gene matches. The CDR3 DNA reads as TGCGCCAGCTCCGGGACTAGCGGGGCCTACAATGAGCAGTTCTTC. Protein: CASSGTSGAYNEQFF. Full variable domain (rest looked up from reference TRBV5-1 and TRBJ2-1): KAGVTQTPRYLIKTRGQQVTLSCSPISGHRSVSWYQQTPGQGLQFLFEYFSETQRNKGNFPGRFSGRQFSNSRSEMNVSTLELGDSALYLCASSGTSGAYNEQFFGPGTRLTVL.

This clonotype was seen ten or more times. The CDR3 spells CSATKTSGSFYEQFF. The DNA of the CDR3 is TGCAGTGCTACAAAGACTAGCGGGAGTTTCTATGAGCAGTTCTTC. The chain links TRBV20-1 to TRBJ2-1, with 12 bases lining up with TRBD2. Germline loops: CDR1 DFQATT, CDR2 SNEGSKA (reference sequence). V shed 4 bases, J shed 8 bases, and the junction held 9 bases outside the gene matches. The CDR3 is 15 amino acids.

J is TRBJ2-3 and V is TRBV4-3; weak D call: TRBD1 (5 bases). Germline values: CDR1 LGHNA, CDR2 YSLEER. The V end was cut by 1 base, the J end by 6 bases, with 17 bases between. CDR3 length equals 16 residues. The CDR3 bases are TGCGCCAGCAGCCAAGCGGCGGCCAGGGTGGTTGATACGCAGTATTTT. Residues: CASSQAAARVVDTQYF.

This chain joins TRBV18 and TRBJ1-5; D unclear. This CDR3 has 15 amino acids. In germline, CDR1 is KGHSH, CDR2 LQKENI. V was shortened by 1 base and J by 0 bases, with 7 bases between the two germline ends. As DNA, the CDR3 is TGTGCCAGCTCACCACGAAAGAATAGCAATCAGCCCCAGCATTTT. Encoded protein: CASSPRKNSNQPQHF. Supplemented by reference TRBV18 and TRBJ1-5, the full variable domain reads NAGVMQNPRHLVRRRGQEARLRCSPMKGHSHVYWYRQLPEEGLKFMVYLQKENIIDESGMPKERFSAEFPKEGPSILRIQQVVRGDSAAYFCASSPRKNSNQPQHFGDGTRLSIL.

Turning to this clonotype: A single base separates this from a much larger clone, so it may be a read error. This chain links TRBV12-3 or TRBV12-4 with TRBJ2-2, with D uncertain. This CDR3 has 13 residues. Deletions cut 5 bases from V and 6 bases from J, with 10 bases between. CDR3 DNA sequence: TGTGCCAGCAGTCCTAATAACCCCGGGGAGCTGTTTTTT. Encoded protein: CASSPNNPGELFF.

In its sample, this clonotype was seen many times. The chain combines TRBV5-1 with TRBJ1-4; D uncertain. Germline values: CDR1 SGHRS, CDR2 YFSETQ. The CDR3 runs 13 residues. The V gene lost 5 bases and the J gene lost 7 bases, with 12 bases spanning the gap. The CDR3 sequence: CASSYSEAEKLFF. The DNA for the CDR3 is TGCGCCAGCAGTTATTCCGAAGCTGAAAAACTGTTTTTT. Filled out from reference TRBV5-1 and TRBJ1-4, the complete variable domain reads KAGVTQTPRYLIKTRGQQVTLSCSPISGHRSVSWYQQTPGQGLQFLFEYFSETQRNKGNFPGRFSGRQFSNSRSEMNVSTLELGDSALYLCASSYSEAEKLFFGSGTQLSVL.

This clonotype was picked up many times. The CDR3 here is CASSGRYEQYF. In nucleotides, the CDR3 is TGCGCCAGCAGCGGACGCTACGAGCAGTACTTC. The J gene is TRBJ2-7, the V gene TRBV4-1, with D hard to call. Trimming removed 5 bases from V and 3 bases from J, with 5 bases in between. There are 11 residues in the CDR3. Germline V CDR1 and CDR2: MGHRA, YSYEKL.

This clonotype was seen at least ten times. The chain combines TRBV20-1 with TRBJ2-3; 12 nucleotides align to TRBD2. Germline V gene lookup returns CDR1 DFQATT and CDR2 SNEGSKA (reference sequence). The CDR3 contains 14 residues. J lost 2 bases, V lost 7 bases, and 4 bases had no gene match. The CDR3 DNA follows: TGCAGTGTTCTAGCGGGGGGGTCCACAGATACGCAGTATTTT. This gives the protein CSVLAGGSTDTQYF.

In DNA form, the CDR3 reads TGTGCCAGCACCTCCGGGACGGTGAACACTGAAGCTTTCTTT. Translation gives CASTSGTVNTEAFF. The gene calls are TRBV6-1 and TRBJ1-1; D perhaps matches TRBD1 (5 bases). Trimming cost V 7 bases and J 0 bases, with 12 bases left between them. The CDR3 runs 14 residues. Germline values: CDR1 MNHNS, CDR2 SASEGT.

The chain joins TRBV10-3 to TRBJ2-2; D could derive from TRBD1 or TRBD2 (5 bases each). There are 16 residues in the CDR3. CDR1 is ENHRY and CDR2 is SYGVKD in the germline V gene. The germline V and J ends were trimmed by 0 bases and 2 bases, with 10 bases remaining between them. The chain's CDR3 is CAISESPGRNTGELFF. CDR3 sequence (DNA): TGTGCCATCAGTGAGTCCCCAGGGAGAAACACCGGGGAGCTGTTTTTT.

This clonotype showed up just a few times. V is TRBV10-3 and J is TRBJ1-4, with D perhaps matching TRBD1 (5 bases). Per the germline V gene, CDR1 is ENHRY and CDR2 is SYGVKD. CDR3 length: 13 amino acids. The V and J ends lost 3 bases and 8 bases respectively, with 10 bases between them. The CDR3 sequence: CAISEGAREKLFF. In nucleotides, the CDR3 is TGTGCCATCAGTGAAGGGGCAAGAGAAAAACTGTTTTTT.

This clonotype was detected ten times or more. A read error may account for a junction end that differs from germline. The chain employs TRBV20-1 and TRBJ2-1; D may match TRBD1 or TRBD2 (5 bases each). The germline gives CDR1 DFQATT, CDR2 SNEGSKA (reference sequence). CDR3 size: 15 residues. CDR3 residues: CSAREGSSVNNEQFF. In DNA form, the CDR3 reads TGCAGTGCTCGAGAGGGGAGTTCCGTCAACAATGAGCAGTTCTTC.

A note on this clonotype: Its ends do not fully match the called genes, so a read error is possible. The chain joins TRBV7-7 to TRBJ2-2; weak D call: TRBD1 (6 bases). CDR3 length equals 13 residues. Germline-derived CDR1 and CDR2 are SSHAT and FNYEAQ (reference sequence). CDR3 DNA: TGTGCTAGCACCCAGGGGCAGACCGGGGAGCTGTTTTTT. Translated, it gives CASTQGQTGELFF.

The chain recombines TRBV12-3 or TRBV12-4 with TRBJ2-3, with 7 bases matching TRBD1. V gave up 5 bases and J gave up 2 bases; unmatched junction bases: 10. The CDR3 loop spans 16 amino acids. CDR3 DNA: TGTGCCAGCAGTCCTCAGTGGGACAGAAACACAGATACGCAGTATTTT. As protein: CASSPQWDRNTDTQYF.

This clonotype was seen ten or more times. The V gene is TRBV4-2, the J gene TRBJ2-2; the match to TRBD2 covers 7 bases. V lost 4 bases, J lost 6 bases, and 11 bases stayed unmatched. Looked up from germline, CDR1 is LGHNA and CDR2 is YNFKEQ. This CDR3 has 16 amino acids. CDR3 DNA sequence: TGTGCCAGCAGCCCCTCGAGCCCAACTAGCGCCGGGGAGCTGTTTTTT. This gives the protein CASSPSSPTSAGELFF.

This chain uses TRBV30 with TRBJ2-3; D gene unclear. This CDR3 has 12 amino acids. V lost 7 bases and J lost 0, with 8 bases in between. In germline, CDR1 is GTSNPN, CDR2 SVGIG (reference sequence). Here the CDR3 reads CAYTRSTDTQYF. CDR3 DNA sequence: TGTGCCTACACAAGAAGCACAGATACGCAGTATTTT. The variable domain in full, with the rest retrieved from reference TRBV30 and TRBJ2-3, is SQTIHQWPATLVQPVGSPLSLECTVEGTSNPNLYWYRQAAGRGLQLLFYSVGIGQISSEVPQNLSASRPQDRQFILSSKKLLLSDSGFYLCAYTRSTDTQYFGPGTRLTVL.

This clonotype was seen at least ten times. This chain joins TRBV20-1 and TRBJ2-3; D is possibly TRBD2 (5 bases). Germline-derived CDR1 and CDR2 are DFQATT and SNEGSKA (reference sequence). V was clipped by 3 bases and J by 1 base, with 14 bases between them. The CDR3 has 15 amino acids. CDR3 nucleotides: TGCAGTGCTAGGGCGTCGGTGGGAGGCACAGATACGCAGTATTTT. Translated, it gives CSARASVGGTDTQYF.

This clonotype showed up many times. V gene TRBV7-9 combines with J gene TRBJ2-1, with TRBD1 matching over 9 bases. Germline CDR1 reads SEHNR; CDR2 reads FQNEAQ (reference sequence). The length of the CDR3 is 13 residues. Trimming at V came to 6 bases and at J to 8 bases, leaving 5 bases not matched to a gene. CDR3 residues: CASRGTGKHEQFF. The CDR3 DNA is TGTGCCAGCAGAGGGACAGGGAAGCATGAGCAGTTCTTC.

This clonotype was picked up many times. V usage is TRBV5-1 and J usage is TRBJ1-1, with no clear D. Trimming took off 0 bases at V and 4 bases at J, with 16 bases between the two ends. Germline V gene lookup returns CDR1 SGHRS and CDR2 YFSETQ. The CDR3 loop spans 16 amino acids. The chain's CDR3 is CASSLEGRTLPTEAFF. CDR3 bases: TGCGCCAGCAGCTTGGAAGGCAGAACCTTACCCACTGAAGCTTTCTTT.